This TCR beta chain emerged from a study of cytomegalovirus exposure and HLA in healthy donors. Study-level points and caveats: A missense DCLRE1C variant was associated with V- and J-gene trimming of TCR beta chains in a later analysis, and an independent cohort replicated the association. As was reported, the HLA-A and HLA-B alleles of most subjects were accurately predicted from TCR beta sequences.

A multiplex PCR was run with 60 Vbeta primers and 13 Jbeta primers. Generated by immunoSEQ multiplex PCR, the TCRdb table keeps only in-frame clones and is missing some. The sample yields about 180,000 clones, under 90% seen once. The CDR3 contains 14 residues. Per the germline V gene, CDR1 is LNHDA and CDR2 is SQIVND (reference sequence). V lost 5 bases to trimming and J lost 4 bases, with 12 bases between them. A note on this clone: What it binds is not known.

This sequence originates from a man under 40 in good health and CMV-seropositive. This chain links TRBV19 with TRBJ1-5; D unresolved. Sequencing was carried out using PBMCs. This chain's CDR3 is CASSETGKNQPQHF. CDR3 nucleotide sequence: TGTGCCAGTAGTGAAACGGGGAAAAATCAGCCCCAGCATTTT. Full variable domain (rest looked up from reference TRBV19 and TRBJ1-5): DGGITQSPKYLFRKEGQNVTLSCEQNLNHDAMYWYRQDPGQGLRLIYYSQIVNDFQKGDIAEGYSVSREKKESFPLTVTSAQKNPTAFYLCASSETGKNQPQHFGDGTRLSIL.